The clone carrying this T cell receptor (beta chain) was seen just once. This record comes from a study of CD8 T cells in Susac syndrome. Random hexamers were used to reverse transcribe the RNA input (roughly 0.5 to 1 ug). Across 54 Vbeta and 13 Jbeta, TCR beta CDR3 was amplified with immunoSEQ multiplex PCR. TCRdb re-derived calls from the immunoSEQ multiplex PCR reads in MiXCR, one entry per CDR3 protein. In the table there are 110,000 to 150,000 distinct CDR3 sequences, over 85% of which are singletons. Germline-derived CDR1 and CDR2 are LNHNV and YYDKDF (reference sequence). This CDR3 contains 14 residues. The ends were cut back, 2 bases at V and 5 bases at J, with 12 bases in the middle.

The sequence was obtained from a human donor in good health. This sequence joins TRBV15 and TRBJ1-1, with TRBD1 as a possible D gene (5 bases). The sample consisted of CD8+ T cells from PBMCs. The CDR3: CATSRLFGGTEAFF. CDR3 coding DNA: TGTGCCACCAGCAGACTCTTCGGGGGGACTGAAGCTTTCTTT.